This T cell receptor (beta chain) came from a study of blood T cell repertoires in COVID-19. At the level of the study: COVID-19 samples, acute and convalescent, were from the United States, Italy and Spain. From T cells, B-cell-depleted T cells, or PBMCs came the material, which was cDNA or gDNA.

The germline CDR1 and CDR2 sequences are SGDLS and YYNGEE. This CDR3 is built from 17 residues. V gave up 5 bases and J gave up 2 bases; unmatched junction bases: 16. Per the study methods: Amplification of reference gene primers provided the estimated nucleated cell counts. Profiling relied on immunoSEQ multiplex PCR, and the TCRdb table lists in-frame clones only, not all of them. V, J and clone size reflect that table, while D and trimming were determined from the DNA. Of 25,000 to 35,000 clones listed, about nine tenths were seen once; the top ten hold around 5%. This sequence originates from a man in his 60s with active COVID-19. The chain is built from TRBV9 and TRBJ2-7; 7 nucleotides match TRBD1. The sample taken for sequencing was peripheral blood. The CDR3 bases are TGTGCCAGCAGAGCTTCGCGGAGAGGGACAGTAACCTACGAGCAGTACTTC. It specifies CASRASRRGTVTYEQYF. Variable domain in full (rest from reference TRBV9 and TRBJ2-7): DSGVTQTPKHLITATGQRVTLRCSPRSGDLSVYWYQQSLDQGLQFLIQYYNGEERAKGNILERFSAQQFPDLHSELNLSSLELGDSALYFCASRASRRGTVTYEQYFGPGTRLTVT.